What follows are 31 T cell receptor beta chains derived from one specimen sequenced in a study of T cells in Graves' hyperthyroidism and ophthalmopathy (dated by TCRdb to between 2018 and 2020). Receptors were amplified or captured by multiplex PCR. The instrument was an Illumina HiSeq 2000. The TCR beta CDR3 regions were amplified from RNA transcripts. The TCR CDR3 was subjected to a first round of RT-PCR using the HTBI primer set and the Qiagen OneStep RT-PCR kit. TCRdb handled the public reads itself, with Q25 trimming in fastp and clone calling in MiXCR, and kept productive beta chains. Each entry merges the rows of one CDR3 protein and shows their most common DNA and genes. The sample table lists fewer than 300,000 distinct CDR3 sequences, roughly 15% of them with a count of one. The ten largest clonotypes hold 30% to 35% of the sample. The sequenced material came from blood. These receptors were collected from a woman aged 50 to 60 with Graves' hyperthyroidism that later progressed to Graves' ophthalmopathy.

The chain combines TRBV6-1 with TRBJ1-1, with a tentative D call TRBD1 (5 bases). Germline lookup yields CDR1 MNHNS and CDR2 SASEGT. CDR3 length equals 14 residues. Trimming took off 4 bases at V and 4 bases at J, with 13 bases between the two ends. The CDR3, as DNA: TGTGCCAGCAGTGGGGATTCGGGGGGCACTGAAGCTTTCTTT. This gives the protein CASSGDSGGTEAFF.

The V gene is TRBV20-1, the J gene TRBJ1-2; D is unclear. The germline V gene encodes CDR1 DFQATT and CDR2 SNEGSKA (reference sequence). The CDR3 loop spans 15 amino acids. V lost 6 bases and J lost 0, with 17 bases in between. CDR3 nucleotide sequence: TGCAGTGCAACCCGGGTCCTTCACTCTAACTATGGCTACACCTTC. It specifies CSATRVLHSNYGYTF.

This clonotype was counted at least ten times. J is TRBJ2-1 and V is TRBV5-1, with a tentative D call TRBD1 (5 bases). The length of the CDR3 is 14 residues. The V end lost 0 bases, the J end lost 6 bases, and 10 bases lay between the germline ends. The germline CDR1 and CDR2 sequences are SGHRS and YFSETQ. This chain's CDR3 is CASSLGAGSNEQFF. DNA for the CDR3: TGCGCCAGCAGCTTGGGGGCAGGGTCCAATGAGCAGTTCTTC.

The sample holds many counts of this clonotype. V usage is TRBV2 and J usage is TRBJ2-1, with 10 positions matching TRBD2. Losses at the gene ends were 5 bases for V and 4 bases for J; bases not matched to a gene: 8. Germline loops: CDR1 SNHLY, CDR2 FYNNEI. CDR3 length equals 16 residues. The CDR3: CASSPIAAGGYNEQFF. For the CDR3, the DNA is TGTGCCAGCAGTCCCATAGCAGCGGGAGGGTACAATGAGCAGTTCTTC.

This clonotype was recorded at least ten times. This sequence joins TRBV2 and TRBJ1-6; TRBD1 is a possible D gene (5 bases). The germline V gene has CDR1 SNHLY and CDR2 FYNNEI. The V gene lost 5 bases and the J gene lost 7 bases, with 12 bases spanning the gap. The CDR3 covers 14 residues. The CDR3 nucleotides read TGTGCCAGCAGTTGGGGCAGGGAAAATTCACCCCTCCACTTT. Protein sequence: CASSWGRENSPLHF. The whole variable domain, filled in from reference TRBV2 and TRBJ1-6, reads EPEVTQTPSHQVTQMGQEVILRCVPISNHLYFYWYRQILGQKVEFLVSFYNNEISEKSEIFDDQFSVERPDGSNFTLKIRSTKLEDSAMYFCASSWGRENSPLHFGNGTRLTVT.

This clonotype occurred many times. The chain links TRBV7-9 to TRBJ2-7; no clear D gene. The germline V gene encodes CDR1 SEHNR and CDR2 FQNEAQ (reference sequence). V was cut by 5 bases and J by 6 bases, with 14 bases left in between. The CDR3 loop spans 13 amino acids. CDR3 residues: CASSPSPRTEQYF. The DNA of the CDR3 is TGTGCCAGCAGCCCCTCGCCTAGAACCGAGCAGTACTTC.

This clonotype has at least ten counts. The chain is built from TRBV28 and TRBJ2-5, with D unresolved. The CDR3 is made up of 13 amino acids. V dropped 7 bases and J dropped 2 bases, with 11 bases sitting between them. Germline V gene data show CDR1 as MDHEN and CDR2 as SYDVKM. The DNA of the CDR3 is TGTGCCAGCACTCACCCGGCGCAAGAGACCCAGTACTTC. Translated, it gives CASTHPAQETQYF.

This clonotype appeared a few times. The genes are TRBV5-4 and TRBJ2-5; D might be TRBD1 (6 bases). Trimming stripped 2 bases from V and 5 bases from J, with 16 bases between. Germline V gene lookup returns CDR1 SGHNT and CDR2 YYREEE (reference sequence). This CDR3 is built from 15 residues. The chain's CDR3 is CASSLSSGVRETQYF. In DNA form, the CDR3 reads TGTGCCAGCAGCTTAAGCTCAGGGGTGAGGGAGACCCAGTACTTC.

This clonotype was seen repeatedly, ten times or more. The J gene is TRBJ2-3, the V gene TRBV3-1; tentatively, D is TRBD2 (5 bases). The germline gives CDR1 LGHDT, CDR2 YNNKEL (reference sequence). V dropped 2 bases and J dropped 3 bases, with 6 bases sitting between them. CDR3 length: 13 amino acids. In nucleotides, the CDR3 is TGTGCCAGCAGCCAAAGGAGGACAGATACGCAGTATTTT. Translation: CASSQRRTDTQYF.

This clonotype occurred a few times. This chain links TRBV28 with TRBJ1-2; D might be TRBD1 (5 bases). V shed 10 bases and J shed 12 bases, with 27 bases lying between them. The CDR3 has 14 residues. CDR1 and CDR2 (germline): MDHEN, SYDVKM. The CDR3 region is CATKARRGGGVNTF. CDR3 DNA sequence: TGTGCCACCAAGGCGAGGAGGGGCGGTGGAGTAAACACCTTC.

A few counts support this clonotype. V and J are TRBV7-9 and TRBJ1-4; D gene uncertain. The V and J ends lost 5 bases and 8 bases respectively, with 3 bases between them. Per the germline V gene, CDR1 is SEHNR and CDR2 is FQNEAQ (reference sequence). The CDR3 has 10 residues. CDR3 nucleotides: TGTGCCAGCAGCCCGGAAAAACTGTTTTTT. This translates into CASSPEKLFF.

This clonotype was detected many times. V is TRBV6-1 and J is TRBJ1-1; D is undetermined. CDR1 MNHNS and CDR2 SASEGT come from the germline V gene. Trimming took 0 bases from V and 0 from J, leaving 8 bases between them. CDR3 length: 15 residues. DNA for the CDR3: TGTGCCAGCAGTGAAGCCCCGGGATTGAACACTGAAGCTTTCTTT. Its protein is CASSEAPGLNTEAFF.

The genes are TRBV28 and TRBJ1-4; 9 nucleotides align to TRBD1. This CDR3 is built from 15 residues. Germline V gene lookup returns CDR1 MDHEN and CDR2 SYDVKM. Trimming at V came to 5 bases and at J to 11 bases, leaving 12 bases not matched to a gene. DNA for the CDR3: TGTGCCAGCAGTGGGAGGGACAGGGAAGCCCACAAACTGTTTTTT. It encodes CASSGRDREAHKLFF.

This clonotype was found many times. The V and J genes are TRBV18 and TRBJ1-2; weak D call: TRBD1 (6 bases). CDR3 length: 13 amino acids. Germline values: CDR1 KGHSH, CDR2 LQKENI. V lost 5 bases, J lost 6 bases, and 13 bases lay in between. This CDR3 is CASSDNRDDGYTF. The DNA for the CDR3 is TGTGCCAGCTCAGACAACAGGGATGATGGCTACACCTTC.

The J gene is TRBJ1-6, the V gene TRBV3-1; 7 nucleotides align to TRBD1. Germline CDR1 LGHDT, CDR2 YNNKEL (reference sequence). This CDR3 contains 15 residues. J was trimmed by 5 bases and V by 4 bases; bases with no gene match: 5. DNA for the CDR3: TGTGCCAGCAGCCCGACAGGGCCGAATAATTCACCCCTCCACTTT. Its protein product is CASSPTGPNNSPLHF.

This clonotype has a count of ten or more. The CDR3 region is CATASSGNTIYF. As DNA, the CDR3 is TGTGCCACGGCTAGCTCTGGAAACACCATATATTTT. The V gene is TRBV6-1, the J gene TRBJ1-3; D is ambiguous. Between the trimmed V and J ends, which lost 10 bases and 0 bases, there was a span of 7 bases. Germline V gives CDR1 MNHNS, CDR2 SASEGT. The CDR3 is 12 residues long.

The chain uses TRBV6-1 and TRBJ2-7; perhaps TRBD2 as D (5 bases). The CDR3 runs to 13 residues. V dropped 5 bases and J dropped 7 bases, with 15 bases sitting between them. The germline V gene has CDR1 MNHNS and CDR2 SASEGT. In DNA form, the CDR3 reads TGTGCCAGCAGTAAAGACCCGCGCGGGGAGCAGTACTTC. Its translation is CASSKDPRGEQYF.

In this sample, this clonotype turned up many times. The chain recombines TRBV28 with TRBJ2-7; 7 bases line up with TRBD1. Germline V gene data show CDR1 as MDHEN and CDR2 as SYDVKM. The trim removed 1 base at V and 5 bases at J, leaving 14 bases unmatched. The CDR3 covers 17 residues. The CDR3 is CASSLLYLDRVRDEQYF. The CDR3 nucleotides read TGTGCCAGCAGTTTATTGTACCTCGACAGGGTTAGGGACGAGCAGTACTTC.

This clonotype was counted ten times or more. The chain recombines TRBV20-1 with TRBJ2-7, with D uncertain. This CDR3 contains 15 residues. The germline gives CDR1 DFQATT, CDR2 SNEGSKA (reference sequence). V was pared by 0 bases and J by 3 bases, with 15 bases between. CDR3 sequence (DNA): TGCAGTGCTAGAGATGGGTCAGGAGTCAGCTACGAGCAGTACTTC. This sequence encodes CSARDGSGVSYEQYF.

Note on this clonotype: An end of the junction does not agree with germline; a read error may underlie this. The chain carries TRBV27 and TRBJ2-5; no definite D call. The CDR3 is 12 amino acids. In germline, CDR1 is MNHEY, CDR2 SMNVEV (reference sequence). The CDR3 loop is CGSSQTLGTQYF. The DNA of the CDR3 is TGTGGCAGCAGCCAGACCCTAGGGACCCAGTACTTC.

This clonotype was counted many times. This sequence joins TRBV30 and TRBJ1-2, with 7 bases identical to TRBD1. From germline, CDR1 is GTSNPN and CDR2 SVGIG (reference sequence). With 2 bases clipped from V and 1 base from J, the junction kept 7 bases outside the gene matches. This CDR3 is built from 15 residues. The chain's CDR3 is CAWSLTGTDNYGYTF. CDR3 nucleotide sequence: TGTGCCTGGAGTCTTACCGGGACAGATAACTATGGCTACACCTTC.

This clonotype has a count of ten or more. The genes are TRBV7-9 and TRBJ2-2; D remains unclear. The CDR3 spans 14 residues. In germline, CDR1 is SEHNR, CDR2 FQNEAQ (reference sequence). V shed 1 base and J shed 3 bases, with 6 bases lying between them. Here the CDR3 DNA reads TGTGCCAGCAGCTTAGAGACCGACACCGGGGAGCTGTTTTTT. It encodes CASSLETDTGELFF.

CDR3 in amino acids: CSARGLAGGPEYNEQFF. The CDR3 coding sequence is TGCAGTGCTAGAGGGCTAGCGGGAGGGCCGGAGTACAATGAGCAGTTCTTC. The rearrangement links TRBV20-1 to TRBJ2-1; 12 bases line up with TRBD2. The V gene's germline CDR1 is DFQATT and CDR2 SNEGSKA (reference sequence). This CDR3 has 17 residues. The ends lost 1 base at V and 4 bases at J; junction bases unmatched: 8.

There are many counts of this clonotype. The CDR3 reads CASSPGTSGRVDTQYF. CDR3 nucleotide sequence: TGTGCCAGCAGCCCTGGGACTAGCGGGAGGGTAGATACGCAGTATTTT. The rearrangement uses TRBV7-6 and TRBJ2-3, with TRBD2 matching over 16 bases. There are 16 residues in the CDR3. In germline, CDR1 is SGHVS, CDR2 FNYEAQ. Trimming at V came to 5 bases and at J to 5 bases, leaving 4 bases not matched to a gene.

The chain links TRBV11-2 to TRBJ2-5; 13 bases align to TRBD2. The CDR3 is 17 residues long. Germline CDR1 and CDR2: SGHAT and FQNNGV. The V gene end was trimmed by 7 bases and the J gene end by 4 bases; junction bases not matched to a gene: 12. The CDR3 DNA is TGTGCCAGCAACCCAGGACTAGCGGGAGAAATGCCAGAGACCCAGTACTTC. As protein: CASNPGLAGEMPETQYF.

This clonotype was counted many times. The gene calls are TRBV20-1 and TRBJ1-5; D remains ambiguous. The length of the CDR3 is 14 residues. The V gene lost 2 bases and the J gene lost 0 bases, with 8 bases spanning the gap. The V gene's germline CDR1 is DFQATT and CDR2 SNEGSKA (reference sequence). The CDR3 region is CSARSGGSNQPQHF. DNA for the CDR3: TGCAGTGCTAGATCCGGAGGTAGCAATCAGCCCCAGCATTTT.

This clonotype was seen a few times. The V gene is TRBV19, the J gene TRBJ1-2; 9 nucleotides agree with TRBD1. Germline CDR1 LNHDA, CDR2 SQIVND (reference sequence). V was clipped by 10 bases and J by 5 bases; unmatched bases: 8. The CDR3 spans 13 residues. DNA of the CDR3: TGTGCCACCTGGGACAGGGAAGGATATGGCTACACCTTC. It translates to CATWDREGYGYTF. The entire variable domain, with the rest obtained from reference TRBV19 and TRBJ1-2, is as follows: DGGITQSPKYLFRKEGQNVTLSCEQNLNHDAMYWYRQDPGQGLRLIYYSQIVNDFQKGDIAEGYSVSREKKESFPLTVTSAQKNPTAFYLCATWDREGYGYTFGSGTRLTVV.

This clonotype has a count of ten or more. The V and J genes are TRBV6-1 and TRBJ2-7; the D is unclear. The CDR3 sequence is 12 residues long. The V gene's germline CDR1 is MNHNS and CDR2 SASEGT. V gave up 8 bases and J gave up 1 base, with 9 bases separating them. The CDR3 DNA is TGTGCCAGCGCGGCAGAATCCTACGAGCAGTACTTC. It codes for CASAAESYEQYF.

This clonotype was found a few times. V gene TRBV20-1 combines with J gene TRBJ2-1, with 12 bases fitting TRBD2. The CDR3 sequence is 13 residues long. Germline V lookup: CDR1 DFQATT, CDR2 SNEGSKA (reference sequence). Trimming removed 7 bases from V and 10 bases from J; junction bases left unmatched: 8. DNA for the CDR3: TGCAGTGTGACTAGCGGGAGTGTTAGCGAGCAGTTCTTC. Amino acids: CSVTSGSVSEQFF.

A few counts support this clonotype. The chain has TRBV5-1 and TRBJ2-5, with 8 bases matching TRBD1. This CDR3 is 16 amino acids long. V dropped 0 bases and J dropped 3; count of bases not matched to a gene: 7. CDR1 and CDR2 from the germline V gene are SGHRS and YFSETQ. The CDR3 DNA is TGCGCCAGCAGCTTGGACAGGGGGTATGTTGAAGAGACCCAGTACTTC. Translating it yields CASSLDRGYVEETQYF. The entire variable domain, with the rest obtained from reference TRBV5-1 and TRBJ2-5, is as follows: KAGVTQTPRYLIKTRGQQVTLSCSPISGHRSVSWYQQTPGQGLQFLFEYFSETQRNKGNFPGRFSGRQFSNSRSEMNVSTLELGDSALYLCASSLDRGYVEETQYFGPGTRLLVL.

This rearrangement joins TRBV19 to TRBJ2-1, with D perhaps matching TRBD2 (5 bases). The CDR3 is 14 residues long. Germline assignment: CDR1 LNHDA and CDR2 SQIVND (reference sequence). V shed 1 base and J shed 3 bases, with 7 bases lying between them. CDR3 in DNA: TGTGCCAGTAGTATAGGGGGAGTCTACAATGAGCAGTTCTTC. As protein: CASSIGGVYNEQFF.